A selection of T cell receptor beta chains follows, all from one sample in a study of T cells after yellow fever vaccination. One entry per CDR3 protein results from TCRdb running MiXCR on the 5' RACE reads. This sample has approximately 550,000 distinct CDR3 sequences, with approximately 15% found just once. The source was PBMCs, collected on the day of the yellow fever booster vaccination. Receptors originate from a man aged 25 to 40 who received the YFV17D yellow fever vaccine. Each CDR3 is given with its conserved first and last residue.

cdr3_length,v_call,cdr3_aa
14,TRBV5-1,CASSLEGQYYEQYF
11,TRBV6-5,CASTEAETQYF
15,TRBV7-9,CASSLSGTVAYEQYF
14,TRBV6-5,CASSFSGTPETQYF
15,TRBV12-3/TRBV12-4,CASSIPGQGSGELFF
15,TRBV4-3,CASSQLRVSSYEQYF
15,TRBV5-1,CASSLEQGVADTQYF
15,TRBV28,CASKEARGRIYGYTF
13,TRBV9,CASSPQGTTQQFF
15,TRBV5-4,CASSPTSGAGFEQFF
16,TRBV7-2,CASSSGTGRITGELFF
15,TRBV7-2,CASSSRSSSYNEQFF
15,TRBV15,CATSRGGRSAHEQFF
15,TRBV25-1,CASSEYTGNTDTQYF
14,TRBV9,CASSLSGNSDTQYF
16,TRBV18,CASSPRVTGEYNEQFF
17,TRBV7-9,CASSLPVTSASSNEQYF
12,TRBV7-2,CASSMDLYEQYF
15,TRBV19,CASTPPTGVKNIQYF
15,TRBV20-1,CSAKPPQNINSALHF
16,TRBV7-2,CASTPVGTGWGETQYF
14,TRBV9,CASSVETSKGRQFF
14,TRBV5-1,CASSMGVGYYGYTF
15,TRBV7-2,CASSLREGPRDTQYF
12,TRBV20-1,CSATTGASGYTF
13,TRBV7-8,CASSSRQGFEQYF
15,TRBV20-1,CSAIGGAGITDTQYF
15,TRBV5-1,CASTPGGRAADTQYF
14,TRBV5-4,CASSFEDTLGTQYF
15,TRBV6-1,CASSLAGPNNNEQFF
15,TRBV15,CATSAGGQGGYEQYF
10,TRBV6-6,CAFGRETQYF
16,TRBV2,CASNGQGGSGNQPQHF
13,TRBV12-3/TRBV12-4,CASSLVSLETQYF
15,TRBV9,CASSAGTALGYEQYF
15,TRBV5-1,CASSLRDVGPGEQFF
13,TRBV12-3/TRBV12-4,CASSVGENTEAFF
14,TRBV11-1,CASSLPAGIHEQYF
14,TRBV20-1,CSARDLAGVVEQYF
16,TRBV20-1,CSAFRLAGGGTDTQYF
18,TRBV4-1,CASSQVPGGGSSTDTQYF
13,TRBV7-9,CASSLNPFGGYTF
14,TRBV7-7,CASSPGLETDTQYF
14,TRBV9,CASSGPAGANVLTF
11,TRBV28,CASSLNRGYTF
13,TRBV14,CASSQEVRSPLHF
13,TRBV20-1,CSARIAGNNEQFF
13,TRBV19,CASSNQGDTEAFF
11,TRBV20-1,CSARATGEQFF
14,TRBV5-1,CASRAGGWLDTQYF
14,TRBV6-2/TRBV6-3,CASISGSSYNEQFF
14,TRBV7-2,CASSFYGTGNEQYF
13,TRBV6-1,CASRRGLVETQYF
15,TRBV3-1,CASSQTLNSAVMQYF
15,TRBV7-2,CASSSRTANNSPLHF
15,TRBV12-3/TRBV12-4,CASSSGTSGTDEQFF
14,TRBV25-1,CASRGPGFDQPQHF
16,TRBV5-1,CASSFVTGANTGELFF
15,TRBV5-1,CASSLLAAYSNEQFF
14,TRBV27,CASSLKAYYNEQFF